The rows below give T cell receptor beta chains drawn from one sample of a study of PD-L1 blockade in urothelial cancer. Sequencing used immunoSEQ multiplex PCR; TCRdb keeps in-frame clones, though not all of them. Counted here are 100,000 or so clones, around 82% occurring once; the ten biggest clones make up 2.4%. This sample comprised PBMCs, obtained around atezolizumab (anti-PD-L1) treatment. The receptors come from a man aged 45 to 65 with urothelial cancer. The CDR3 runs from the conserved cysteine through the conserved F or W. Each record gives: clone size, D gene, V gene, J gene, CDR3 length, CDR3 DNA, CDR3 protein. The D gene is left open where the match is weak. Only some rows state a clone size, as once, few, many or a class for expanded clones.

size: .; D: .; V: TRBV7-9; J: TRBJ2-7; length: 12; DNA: TGTGCCAGCAGCTTACAGAACTACGAGCAGTACTTC; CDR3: CASSLQNYEQYF
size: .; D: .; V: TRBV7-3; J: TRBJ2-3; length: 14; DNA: TGTGCCAGCAGCCCGGACTCACTCCAGGATACGCAGTATTTT; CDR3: CASSPDSLQDTQYF
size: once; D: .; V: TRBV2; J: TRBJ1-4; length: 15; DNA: TGTGCCAGCAGTACAGGACAGAGTCTTAATGAAAAACTGTTTTTT; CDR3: CASSTGQSLNEKLFF
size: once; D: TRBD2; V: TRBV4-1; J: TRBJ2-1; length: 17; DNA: TGCGCCAGCAGTCAAGACGTACGGACTAGCGGGAAATCTCAGCAGTTCTTC; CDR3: CASSQDVRTSGKSQQFF
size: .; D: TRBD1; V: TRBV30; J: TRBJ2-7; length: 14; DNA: TGTGCCTGCCTACCCGGGGGACAGGTTTCTGAGCAGTACTTC; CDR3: CACLPGGQVSEQYF
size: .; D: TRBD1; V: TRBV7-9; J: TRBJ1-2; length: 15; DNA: TGTGCCAGCAGCTACCAGGGACAGCCTCGGTATGGCTACACCTTC; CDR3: CASSYQGQPRYGYTF
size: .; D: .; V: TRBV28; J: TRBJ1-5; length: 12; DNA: TGTGCCAGCAGTTCCGGTAATCAGCCCCAGCATTTT; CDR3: CASSSGNQPQHF
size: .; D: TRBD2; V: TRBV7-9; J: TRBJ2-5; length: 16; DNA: TGTGCCAGCAGCGCAGGGACTAGCGGGAAACAAGAGACCCAGTACTTC; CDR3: CASSAGTSGKQETQYF
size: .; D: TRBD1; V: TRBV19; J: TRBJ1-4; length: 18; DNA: TGTGCCAGTAGTACCCGACAGGGGGCCGGAGGAGTTCCTGAAAAACTGTTTTTT; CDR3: CASSTRQGAGGVPEKLFF
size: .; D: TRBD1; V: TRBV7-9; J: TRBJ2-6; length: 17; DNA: TGTGCCAGCAGCTTGGCTGGGACAGGGGGCCCAGCCAACGTCCTGACTTTC; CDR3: CASSLAGTGGPANVLTF
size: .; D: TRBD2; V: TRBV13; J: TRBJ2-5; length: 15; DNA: TGTGCCAGCAGCTTAGCGAGCGGGATTAAAGAGACCCAGTACTTC; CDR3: CASSLASGIKETQYF
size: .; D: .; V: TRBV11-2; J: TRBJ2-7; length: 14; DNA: TGTGCCAGCAGCTTTAGCGTCCTCACCTACGAGCAGTACTTC; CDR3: CASSFSVLTYEQYF
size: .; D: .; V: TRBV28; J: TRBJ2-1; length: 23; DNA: TGTGCCAGCAGTTTCCCCACCCCCCTTACAGGGTTTAAATCCGCTAGCTCCTACAATGAGCAGTTCTTC; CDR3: CASSFPTPLTGFKSASSYNEQFF
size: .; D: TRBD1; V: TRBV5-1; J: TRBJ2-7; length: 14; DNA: TGCGCCAGCAGCCCCAGGGGGCTTCACTACGAGCAGTACTTC; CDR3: CASSPRGLHYEQYF
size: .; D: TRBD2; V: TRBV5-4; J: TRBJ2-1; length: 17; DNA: TGTGCCAGCAGGGCGGGGACTAGCGGGAGTCTCCACAATGAGCAGTTCTTC; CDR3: CASRAGTSGSLHNEQFF
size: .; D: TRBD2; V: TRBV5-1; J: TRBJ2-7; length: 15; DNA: TGCGCCAGCAGCTTGGCCGCAGGGAGGGCCTACGAGCAGTACTTC; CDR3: CASSLAAGRAYEQYF
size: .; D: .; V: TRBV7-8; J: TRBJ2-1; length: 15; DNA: TGTGCCAGCAGCTTAGTCAGGGGCACCTACAATGAGCAGTTCTTC; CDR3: CASSLVRGTYNEQFF